This T cell receptor beta chain was sequenced in a study of cytomegalovirus exposure and HLA in healthy donors. Study results and caveats: Analysis was carried out at a later point, and it linked a missense DCLRE1C variant to TCR beta V- and J-gene trimming.

PCR amplification relied on 60 Vbeta primers (plus 13 Jbeta primers). In the original workflow: Later, 80 million or so unique TCR beta chains were counted in an analysis, and some 10 million of them were shared. The protocol was immunoSEQ multiplex PCR, while the TCRdb copy is restricted to in-frame clones and leaves out a portion. The D gene and trimming were derived from the DNA, and the V and J assignments and clone size from that table. The sample holds approximately 76,000 clones, approximately 79% seen once. On this clone itself: As yet, its antigen is unknown.

The sample was PBMCs. The origin of this receptor is a young man in good health and CMV-seronegative.

The CDR3, as DNA: TGTGCCAGCAGTGAAAATGGAGTAACAGATACGCAGTATTTT. It codes for CASSENGVTDTQYF. The V gene is TRBV2, the J gene TRBJ2-3; D unclear. Germline-derived CDR1 and CDR2 are SNHLY and FYNNEI. This CDR3 is 14 amino acids long. V was cut by 2 bases and J by 3 bases, with 9 bases left in between.